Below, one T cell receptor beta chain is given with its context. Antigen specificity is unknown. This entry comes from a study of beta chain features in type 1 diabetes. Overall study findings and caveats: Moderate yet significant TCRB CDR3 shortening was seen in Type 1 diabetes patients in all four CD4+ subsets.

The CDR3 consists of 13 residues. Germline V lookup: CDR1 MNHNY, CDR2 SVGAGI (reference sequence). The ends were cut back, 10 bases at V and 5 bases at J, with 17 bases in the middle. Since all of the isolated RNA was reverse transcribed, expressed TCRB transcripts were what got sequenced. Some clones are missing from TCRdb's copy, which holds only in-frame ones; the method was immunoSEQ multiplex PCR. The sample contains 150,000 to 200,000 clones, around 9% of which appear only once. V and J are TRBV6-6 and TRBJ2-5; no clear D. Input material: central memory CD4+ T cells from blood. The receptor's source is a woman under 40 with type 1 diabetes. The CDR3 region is CATSPSASETQYF. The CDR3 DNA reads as TGTGCCACCTCCCCCAGCGCGTCGGAGACCCAGTACTTC.